These 8 T cell receptor beta chains came from one sample sequenced in a study of CD8+ T cells in alopecia areata. Treatment described: oral pan-JAK inhibitor, 5-10 mg twice daily. Reverse transcribed after extraction, RNA yielded cDNA as the sequencing template. Assay: immunoSEQ multiplex PCR; the TCRdb copy retains only in-frame clones and omits some. Among more than 85,000 clones listed, around 60% were seen once. The sequencing used CD8+ T cells sorted from blood, collected at week 4, from a patient treated with tofacitinib. These receptors came from a human donor with alopecia areata.

The chain is built from TRBV5-6 and TRBJ2-5; maybe TRBD1 (6 bases). Germline lookup yields CDR1 SGHDT and CDR2 YYEEEE. CDR3 length: 16 residues. Trimming took 0 bases from V and 1 from J, leaving 13 bases between them. In DNA, the CDR3 is TGTGCCAGCAGCTTGGGCAGGGGTGGGATCCAAGAGACCCAGTACTTC. It specifies CASSLGRGGIQETQYF.

A few counts support this clone. The chain links TRBV30 to TRBJ1-1; 10 bases align to TRBD1. The germline V gene has CDR1 GTSNPN and CDR2 SVGIG (reference sequence). The CDR3 spans 14 residues. V shed 7 bases, J shed 3 bases, and the junction held 8 bases outside the gene matches. This chain's CDR3 is CAFSEGTGDTEAFF. In DNA, the CDR3 is TGTGCCTTCAGCGAGGGGACAGGGGACACTGAAGCTTTCTTT.

The table lists this clone with a few counts. The rearrangement uses TRBV28 and TRBJ2-3; 10 positions agree with TRBD2. The CDR3 loop spans 14 amino acids. The V gene end was trimmed by 6 bases and the J gene end by 5 bases; junction bases not matched to a gene: 5. From germline, CDR1 is MDHEN and CDR2 SYDVKM. This CDR3 reads CASRTGTSVDTQYF. The DNA of the CDR3 is TGTGCCAGCAGAACCGGGACTAGCGTAGATACGCAGTATTTT.

V is TRBV30 and J is TRBJ1-1; D is unclear. Trimming took off 3 bases at V and 1 base at J, with 12 bases between the two ends. Germline values: CDR1 GTSNPN, CDR2 SVGIG (reference sequence). The CDR3 runs 14 residues. The CDR3 bases are TGTGCCTGGAGATTAGACACTCGGAACACTGAAGCTTTCTTT. Residues: CAWRLDTRNTEAFF.

The V call is TRBV5-1, the J call TRBJ2-1; 7 nucleotides match TRBD1. V trimming: 7 bases; J trimming: 2 bases; junction bases outside the gene matches: 12. The CDR3 totals 16 residues. Germline CDR1 reads SGHRS; CDR2 reads YFSETQ. CDR3: CASADPETGTYNEQFF. The CDR3 coding sequence is TGCGCCAGCGCGGACCCCGAGACAGGGACCTACAATGAGCAGTTCTTC.

The rearrangement joins TRBV9 to TRBJ2-1; tentative D call: TRBD1 (6 bases). Germline loops: CDR1 SGDLS, CDR2 YYNGEE. The CDR3 contains 12 residues. V was pared by 1 base and J by 7 bases, with 6 bases between. CDR3 loop: CASSVTGNEQFF. In DNA form, the CDR3 reads TGTGCCAGCAGCGTAACAGGGAATGAGCAGTTCTTC.

This chain joins TRBV5-6 and TRBJ1-2; possible D gene TRBD1, 6 bases. The germline CDR1 and CDR2 sequences are SGHDT and YYEEEE. The CDR3 runs 13 residues. Trimming removed 2 bases from V and 8 bases from J, with 13 bases in between. DNA for the CDR3: TGTGCCAGCAGCTTAGAAGGGGGGAGCGGCTACACCTTC. This sequence encodes CASSLEGGSGYTF.

In its sample, this clone was seen a few times. The V and J genes are TRBV7-9 and TRBJ1-4; D perhaps matches TRBD1 (5 bases). Germline V gene sequence: CDR1 SEHNR, CDR2 FQNEAQ (reference sequence). The CDR3 is made up of 15 amino acids. With 5 bases removed from V and 8 bases from J, the gap between germline ends came to 18 bases. CDR3: CASSPEEGRWEKLFF. DNA of the CDR3: TGTGCCAGCAGCCCAGAGGAGGGGCGCTGGGAAAAACTGTTTTTT.